This TCR beta chain was obtained from a study of CD8 T cells in ankylosing spondylitis. Study-level points and caveats: CD8+ cells made up the disease-linked clones, which were relatively rare in peripheral blood. In ankylosing spondylitis patients, matched synovial fluid reportedly showed significant enrichment of disease-linked clones.

Trimming at V came to 5 bases and at J to 8 bases, leaving 7 bases not matched to a gene. The CDR3 loop spans 13 amino acids. The germline CDR1 and CDR2 sequences are SGHAT and FQNNGV. Using quantitative 5'-RACE with molecular barcodes, the authors made TCR beta libraries. One entry per CDR3 protein, called by TCRdb with MiXCR from the 5' RACE reads. Of about 140,000 distinct CDR3 sequences listed, over 9.5% are singletons. This clonotype was observed at least ten times. Its antigen is as yet unknown. V and J are TRBV11-2 and TRBJ1-2, with 8 bases identical to TRBD1. The sequence derives from a female donor with ankylosing spondylitis or in good health (not recorded which). The sequenced sample was blood, either unsorted or a sorted T cell fraction (not recorded which). The CDR3 DNA reads as TGTGCCAGCAGCCCAGGACAGGGTGGCGGCTACACCTTC. This sequence encodes CASSPGQGGGYTF.